A selection of T cell receptor beta chains follows, all from one sample in a study of vaccination and CD4 T cells after COVID-19. TCRdb re-derived calls from the PCR reads in MiXCR, one entry per CDR3 protein. Counted here are 15,000 to 20,000 distinct CDR3 sequences, approximately 50% occurring once; the ten biggest clones make up 4.9%. The antigens these receptors bind are not known. The sample in question was CD4+ T cells from blood, cultured in vitro, obtained before SARS-CoV-2 vaccination. The receptors shown here come from a human donor who had recovered from COVID-19. The CDR3 runs from the conserved cysteine through the conserved F or W.

j_gene,v_gene,CDR3aa
TRBJ2-5,TRBV4-1,CASSQRGLAGLQETQYF
TRBJ2-1,TRBV10-1,CASSESRYNEQFF
TRBJ1-1,TRBV7-2,CASSADGGTEAFF
TRBJ2-5,TRBV11-3,CASSPDLDQETQYF
TRBJ2-7,TRBV21-1,CASCKVRPSYEQYF
TRBJ1-1,TRBV9,CASSPTAKSENTEAFF
TRBJ1-5,TRBV19,CASTPMGAYSNQPQHF
TRBJ2-7,TRBV6-5,CASSYSIAGAGVTYEQYF
TRBJ2-7,TRBV20-1,CSAPGTGNYEQYF
TRBJ1-6,TRBV4-3,CASSQGLANGSPLHF
TRBJ1-5,TRBV6-2/TRBV6-3,CASSYSLRYQPQHF
TRBJ2-3,TRBV11-3,CASSSVWDRESTDTQYF
TRBJ1-2,TRBV20-1,CSASLGQGPYGYTF
TRBJ2-2,TRBV18,CASSLRLARHTGELFF
TRBJ1-1,TRBV12-3/TRBV12-4,CASGTRYTEAFF
TRBJ2-3,TRBV15,CATSRAETAPDTQYF
TRBJ2-5,TRBV19,CASSRGHETQYF
TRBJ2-7,TRBV4-1,CASSQDKWEAGGNSYEQYF
TRBJ1-5,TRBV18,CASSPQEWGPVSQHF
TRBJ1-5,TRBV6-2/TRBV6-3,CASSKQGNQPQHF
TRBJ2-6,TRBV19,CASSAGPGSGANVLTF
TRBJ2-5,TRBV5-4,CASSGEGGQETQYF
TRBJ2-5,TRBV20-1,CSAKSVGSKMGVETQYF
TRBJ1-2,TRBV11-2,CASSPAVLGTF
TRBJ1-2,TRBV24-1,CATSGDAANYGYTF
TRBJ2-7,TRBV6-1,CASSELDSGNSYEQYF
TRBJ1-6,TRBV4-3,CASSQDMTGTRNSPLHF
TRBJ1-2,TRBV6-1,CASRSKPDRDYGYTF
TRBJ1-5,TRBV20-1,CSANARGVLQPQHF
TRBJ2-3,TRBV7-2,CASRVLNRGRTQYF
TRBJ2-7,TRBV25-1,CASSPGERGNYEQYF
TRBJ2-2,TRBV28,CASSFPSLAGGHIGELFF
TRBJ1-5,TRBV6-5,CASSYSTEQPQHF
TRBJ1-5,TRBV19,CASSFKGAGADQPQHF
TRBJ1-5,TRBV12-3/TRBV12-4,CASSFARSNQPQHF
TRBJ2-3,TRBV7-3,CASRRTSQADTQYF
TRBJ1-5,TRBV11-1,CASSLRQNFNQPQHF
TRBJ2-3,TRBV6-1,CASSPTGGSTDTQYF
TRBJ2-3,TRBV5-1,CASSTGLAGGTPVTDTQYF
TRBJ1-5,TRBV28,CASSLTSWTGAANQPQHF
TRBJ1-1,TRBV12-3/TRBV12-4,CASSYRGTSTEAFF
TRBJ2-1,TRBV19,CATGLSYNEQFF
TRBJ2-2,TRBV24-1,CATSDLQGTGETGELFF
TRBJ1-5,TRBV20-1,CSARSSNQPQHF
TRBJ2-1,TRBV7-9,CASSPIGWHANEQFF
TRBJ2-1,TRBV6-4,CASSRRGGNDEQFF
TRBJ2-7,TRBV7-2,CASSKLAGNGLEQYF
TRBJ2-7,TRBV7-9,CASSSNTGRISYEQYF
TRBJ2-5,TRBV11-3,CASSLDPGGQETQYF
TRBJ1-2,TRBV6-1,CANSDLIYGYTF